The T cell receptor (beta chain) described here comes from a study of post-analysis software for immune sequencing data. Study in general: Some patients lacked subtype; others had relapsing-remitting, secondary progressive or progressive-relapsing disease.

Unique molecular identifiers were carried by the TCR beta cDNA libraries. Input populations of roughly 1 to 11 million T cells gave rise to approximately 500,000 cDNA molecules. MiXCR, run by TCRdb on the PCR reads, gives a single entry per CDR3 protein. The sample includes roughly 650,000 distinct CDR3 sequences, approximately 59% of them seen just once. The study, taken as a whole, reports: A significant reduction in normalized Chao1 diversity was observed in multiple sclerosis patients versus controls.

To note about this clonotype: What it binds is unknown.

What was sequenced was blood. This receptor was obtained from a girl aged 2 to 9 with multiple sclerosis.

The CDR3 bases are TGTGCCAGCAGCCCCTATGACAGGGGCGTAAATCAGCCCCAGCATTTT. This translates into CASSPYDRGVNQPQHF. The chain couples TRBV7-6 to TRBJ1-5; 8 positions agree with TRBD1. The CDR3 has 16 amino acids. J lost 4 bases, V lost 5 bases, and 10 bases had no gene match. Germline CDR1 and CDR2: SGHVS and FNYEAQ.